This TCR beta chain originates from a study of T cells after yellow fever vaccination. TCRdb called the 5' RACE reads again in MiXCR, with one record for every CDR3 protein. This sample carries around 350,000 distinct CDR3 sequences, around a tenth of them seen once, and the ten largest clones take 15% to 20%. In its sample, this clonotype was seen a few times. CDR1 SQVTM and CDR2 ANQGSEA come from the germline V gene. The CDR3 spans 12 residues. Trimming shortened V by 6 bases and J by 3 bases, and 12 bases separated the two germline ends. Sequencing used PBMCs, obtained on the day of the first yellow fever vaccination. The receptor comes from a man aged 18 to 30 who received the YFV17D yellow fever vaccine. The chain combines TRBV29-1 with TRBJ2-7; D is uncertain. CDR3 residues: CSVITGDYEQYF. CDR3 coding DNA: TGCAGCGTAATAACGGGCGACTACGAGCAGTACTTC.